This T cell receptor (beta chain) was obtained from a study of lymphopenia after photon versus proton radiotherapy. Concerning this clone itself: What it binds is not known.

V was shortened by 2 bases and J by 7 bases, with 15 bases between the two germline ends. The germline V gene encodes CDR1 MDHEN and CDR2 SYDVKM. CDR3 size: 15 residues. Study-wide points: After the lymphocyte nadir, photon-treated repertoires showed oligoclonal expansion, especially of CD8+ Temra cells.

Profiling relied on immunoSEQ multiplex PCR, and the TCRdb table lists in-frame clones only, not all of them. The data contain tens of thousands of clones, 83% of them singletons. The chain combines TRBV28 with TRBJ1-5, with D hard to call. Sequencing was performed on peripheral blood, taken from a patient treated with proton-based radiotherapy. The source of this sequence is a man in his fifties or sixties with pancreatic cancer. This CDR3 reads CASSLGPWAGQPQHF. The CDR3 DNA sequence: TGTGCCAGCAGTTTAGGTCCCTGGGCGGGGCAGCCCCAGCATTTT.